The T cell receptor beta chain described here comes from a study of T cell changes during pregnancy in multiple sclerosis. This CDR3 contains 15 residues. Unmatched junction bases numbered 4, after V lost 3 bases and J lost 3 bases. Looked up from germline, CDR1 is SGHRS and CDR2 is YFSETQ. TCRdb's copy holds only in-frame clones and misses some; the assay was immunoSEQ multiplex PCR. Of just under 45,000 clones detected, 90% to 97% appear once; the ten largest clones hold roughly 0.9%. The sequence came from a female donor with multiple sclerosis, enrolled in a pregnancy study. The sample in question was peripheral blood, obtained in the second trimester of pregnancy. The chain combines TRBV5-1 with TRBJ2-5; 11 positions match TRBD2. DNA of the CDR3: TGCGCCAGCAGCTATACTAGCGGGAGTAAAGAGACCCAGTACTTC. This gives the protein CASSYTSGSKETQYF. Full variable domain (missing parts from reference TRBV5-1 and TRBJ2-5): KAGVTQTPRYLIKTRGQQVTLSCSPISGHRSVSWYQQTPGQGLQFLFEYFSETQRNKGNFPGRFSGRQFSNSRSEMNVSTLELGDSALYLCASSYTSGSKETQYFGPGTRLLVL.